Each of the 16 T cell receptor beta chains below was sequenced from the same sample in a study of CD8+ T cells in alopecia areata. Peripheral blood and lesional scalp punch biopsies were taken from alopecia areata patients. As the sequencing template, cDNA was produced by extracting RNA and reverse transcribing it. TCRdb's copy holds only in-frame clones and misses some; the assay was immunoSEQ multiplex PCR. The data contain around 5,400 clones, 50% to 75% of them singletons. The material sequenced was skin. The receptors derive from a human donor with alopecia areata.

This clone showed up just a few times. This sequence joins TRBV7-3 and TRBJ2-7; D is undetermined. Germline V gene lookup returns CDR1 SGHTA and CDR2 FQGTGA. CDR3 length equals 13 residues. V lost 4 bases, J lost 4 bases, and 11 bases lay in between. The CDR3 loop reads CASSSQDGYEQYF. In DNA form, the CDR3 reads TGTGCCAGCAGCTCGCAAGACGGGTACGAGCAGTACTTC.

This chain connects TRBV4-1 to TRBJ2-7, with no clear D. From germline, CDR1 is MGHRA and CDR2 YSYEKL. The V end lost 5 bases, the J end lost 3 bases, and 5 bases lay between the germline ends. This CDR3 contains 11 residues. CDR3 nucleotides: TGCGCCAGCAGCGATTTCTACGAGCAGTACTTC. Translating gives CASSDFYEQYF.

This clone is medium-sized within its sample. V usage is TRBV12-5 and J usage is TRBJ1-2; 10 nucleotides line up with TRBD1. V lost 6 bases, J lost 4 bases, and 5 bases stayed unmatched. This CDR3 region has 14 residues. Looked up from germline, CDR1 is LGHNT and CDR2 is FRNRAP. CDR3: CASGGTGVSYGYTF. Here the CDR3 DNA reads TGTGCTAGTGGCGGGACAGGGGTCTCCTATGGCTACACCTTC.

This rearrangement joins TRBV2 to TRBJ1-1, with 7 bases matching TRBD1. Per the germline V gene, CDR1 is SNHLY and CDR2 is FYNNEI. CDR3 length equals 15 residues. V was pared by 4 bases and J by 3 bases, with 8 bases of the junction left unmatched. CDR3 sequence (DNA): TGTGCCAGCAGTGGTTTAAGTGACAGGGACACTGAAGCTTTCTTT. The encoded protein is CASSGLSDRDTEAFF.

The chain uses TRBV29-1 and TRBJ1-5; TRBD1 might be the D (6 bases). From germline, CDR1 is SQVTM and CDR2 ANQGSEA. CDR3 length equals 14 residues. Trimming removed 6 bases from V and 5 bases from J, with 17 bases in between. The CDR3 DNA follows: TGCAGCGTCCTGTCCGGGGGCCTGGATCAGCCCCAGCATTTT. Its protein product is CSVLSGGLDQPQHF.

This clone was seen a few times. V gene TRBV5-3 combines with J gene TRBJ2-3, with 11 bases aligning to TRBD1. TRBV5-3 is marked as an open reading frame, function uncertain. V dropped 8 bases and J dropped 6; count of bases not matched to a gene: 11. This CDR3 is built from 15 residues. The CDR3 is CASTPWTGGVDTQYF. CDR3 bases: TGTGCCAGCACCCCTTGGACAGGGGGCGTCGATACGCAGTATTTT.

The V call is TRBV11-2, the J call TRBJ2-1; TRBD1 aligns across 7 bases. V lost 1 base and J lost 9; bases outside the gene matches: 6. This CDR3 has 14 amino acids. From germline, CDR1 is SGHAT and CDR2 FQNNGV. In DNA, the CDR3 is TGTGCCAGCAGCTTAGGACAGGGTCGAGGTGAGCAGTTCTTC. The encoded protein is CASSLGQGRGEQFF.

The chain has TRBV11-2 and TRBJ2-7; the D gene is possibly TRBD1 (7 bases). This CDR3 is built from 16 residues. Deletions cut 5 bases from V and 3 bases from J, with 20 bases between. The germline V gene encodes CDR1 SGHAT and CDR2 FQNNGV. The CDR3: CASSPRGRDSYYEQYF. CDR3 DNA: TGTGCCAGCAGCCCGAGGGGGCGGGACAGTTACTACGAGCAGTACTTC.

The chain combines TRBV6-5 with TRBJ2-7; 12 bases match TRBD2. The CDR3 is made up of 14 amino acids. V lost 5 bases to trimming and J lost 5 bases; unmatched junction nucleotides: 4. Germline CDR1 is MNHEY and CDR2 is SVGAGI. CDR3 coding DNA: TGTGCCAGCAGTCCTAGCGGGAGGGCCCACGAGCAGTACTTC. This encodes CASSPSGRAHEQYF.

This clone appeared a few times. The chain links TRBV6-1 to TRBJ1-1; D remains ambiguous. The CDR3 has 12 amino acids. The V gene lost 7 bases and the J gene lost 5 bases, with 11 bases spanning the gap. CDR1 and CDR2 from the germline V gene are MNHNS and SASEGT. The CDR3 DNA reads TGTGCCAGCACCCGAGGGAATACTGAAGCTTTCTTT. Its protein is CASTRGNTEAFF.

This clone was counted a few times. The CDR3: CAWSLRHPEAFF. In nucleotides, the CDR3 is TGTGCCTGGAGTCTAAGACATCCTGAAGCTTTCTTT. V and J are TRBV30 and TRBJ1-1; D gene unclear. CDR1 and CDR2 (germline): GTSNPN, SVGIG (reference sequence). The length of the CDR3 is 12 residues. V was shortened by 2 bases and J by 6 bases, with 10 bases between the two germline ends.

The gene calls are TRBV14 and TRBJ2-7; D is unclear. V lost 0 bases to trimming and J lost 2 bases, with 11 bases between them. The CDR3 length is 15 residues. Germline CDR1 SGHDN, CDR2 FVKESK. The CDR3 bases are TGTGCCAGCAGCCAAGATGAGGCGCTCCCCTACGAGCAGTACTTC. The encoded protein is CASSQDEALPYEQYF.

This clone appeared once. The CDR3: CASSEYQDRGLGGYTF. The CDR3 DNA sequence: TGTGCCAGCAGTGAATACCAGGACAGGGGGCTCGGTGGCTACACCTTC. J is TRBJ1-2 and V is TRBV6-1, with TRBD1 matching 11 bases. The CDR3 runs to 16 residues. The germline V gene encodes CDR1 MNHNS and CDR2 SASEGT. V dropped 2 bases and J dropped 7; count of bases not matched to a gene: 9.

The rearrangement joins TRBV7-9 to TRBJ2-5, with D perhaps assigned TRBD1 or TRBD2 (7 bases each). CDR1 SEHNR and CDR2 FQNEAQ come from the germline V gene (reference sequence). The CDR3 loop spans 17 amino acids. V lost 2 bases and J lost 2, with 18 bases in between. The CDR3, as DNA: TGTGCCAGCAGCTTAATCTTTACAGGGGAGGGTCAAGAGACCCAGTACTTC. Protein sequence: CASSLIFTGEGQETQYF.

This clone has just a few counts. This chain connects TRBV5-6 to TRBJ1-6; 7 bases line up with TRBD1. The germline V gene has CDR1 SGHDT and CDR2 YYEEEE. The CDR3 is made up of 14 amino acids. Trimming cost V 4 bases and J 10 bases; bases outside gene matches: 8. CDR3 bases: TGTGCCAGCAGCAATCGACAGGGAGGCTCACCCCTCCACTTT. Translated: CASSNRQGGSPLHF.

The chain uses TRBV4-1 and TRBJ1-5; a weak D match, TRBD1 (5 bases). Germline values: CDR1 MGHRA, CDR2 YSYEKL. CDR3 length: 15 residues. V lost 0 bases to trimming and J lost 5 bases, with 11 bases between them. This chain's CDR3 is CASSQEVTGDQPQHF. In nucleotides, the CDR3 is TGCGCCAGCAGCCAAGAGGTTACGGGGGATCAGCCCCAGCATTTT.